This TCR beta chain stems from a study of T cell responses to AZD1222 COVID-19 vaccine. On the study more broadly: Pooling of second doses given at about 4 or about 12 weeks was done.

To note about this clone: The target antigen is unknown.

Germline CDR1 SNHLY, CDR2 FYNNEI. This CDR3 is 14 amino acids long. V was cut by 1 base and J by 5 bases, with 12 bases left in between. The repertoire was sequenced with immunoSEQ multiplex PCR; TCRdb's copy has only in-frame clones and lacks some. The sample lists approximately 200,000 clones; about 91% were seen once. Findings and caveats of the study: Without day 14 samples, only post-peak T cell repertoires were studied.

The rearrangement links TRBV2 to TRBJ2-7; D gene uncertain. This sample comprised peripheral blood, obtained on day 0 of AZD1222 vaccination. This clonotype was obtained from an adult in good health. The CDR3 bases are TGTGCCAGCAGTGAAGTCCGGGTCCTCCACGAGCAGTACTTC. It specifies CASSEVRVLHEQYF. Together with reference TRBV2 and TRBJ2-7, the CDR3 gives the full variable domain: EPEVTQTPSHQVTQMGQEVILRCVPISNHLYFYWYRQILGQKVEFLVSFYNNEISEKSEIFDDQFSVERPDGSNFTLKIRSTKLEDSAMYFCASSEVRVLHEQYFGPGTRLTVT.